Listed below are T cell receptor beta chains from one sample, sequenced in a study of human T cells and chemical hapten exposure. TCRdb analysed the RACE reads with MiXCR anew, one entry per CDR3 protein. The table lists 300,000 to 450,000 distinct CDR3 sequences, 4% to 6% of them singletons. Sequenced here: whole blood, sampled in connection with sensitization to the hapten diphenylcyclopropenone (DPC). These receptors all come from a woman in her 50s with alopecia areata. Some clones in this sample may be carry-over from other donors' samples. Both conserved end residues are part of each CDR3. A D gene is named only where the DNA matches it firmly. Clone size is stated in some rows and not others, as once, few, many or a class when expanded.

clone size	J gene	V gene	D gene	CDR3 DNA	CDR3 protein
-	TRBJ1-3	TRBV7-9	-	TGTGCCAGCAGCTCGCGGAGCACCATATATTTT	CASSSRSTIYF
-	TRBJ1-1	TRBV3-1	TRBD1	TGTGCCAGCAGCCAAGGATCATGGACAGGGGAAAGGAGCACTGAAGCTTTCTTT	CASSQGSWTGERSTEAFF
many	TRBJ2-5	TRBV7-7	-	TGTGCCAGCAGTCCTTCACCGTACCAAGAGACCCAGTACTTC	CASSPSPYQETQYF
few	TRBJ1-1	TRBV7-9	TRBD1	TGTGCCAGCAGCTTAGTTGGAGGACAGGGCCTGAACACTGAAGCTTTCTTT	CASSLVGGQGLNTEAFF
-	TRBJ2-3	TRBV12-5	-	TGTGCTAGTGGTTTCCCCCGGGGCACGCAGTATTTT	CASGFPRGTQYF
many	TRBJ2-7	TRBV7-2	TRBD1	TGTGCCAGTCGACAGGGAAGCTCCTACGAGCAGTACTTC	CASRQGSSYEQYF
many	TRBJ1-1	TRBV7-2	TRBD1	TGTGCCAGCAGCTTAGCGGGGACAGGGTTTAAAGCTTTCTTT	CASSLAGTGFKAFF
few	TRBJ2-3	TRBV7-2	TRBD2	TGTGCCAGCAGCTCCCTAGCGGCCCACCGTCAGGATACGCAGTATTTT	CASSSLAAHRQDTQYF
-	TRBJ1-3	TRBV12-5	-	TGTGCTAGTGGTTCGTCCTCGGGTACCGGAAACACCATATATTTT	CASGSSSGTGNTIYF
many	TRBJ2-3	TRBV7-8	TRBD2	TGTGCCAGCAGCTTACTGTTCGCGGGAGGGGCGAGAGATACGCAGTATTTT	CASSLLFAGGARDTQYF
many	TRBJ1-1	TRBV29-1	-	TGCAGCGTCCCATCCACAAGCATGAACACTGAAGCTTTCTTT	CSVPSTSMNTEAFF
-	TRBJ1-6	TRBV20-1	-	TGCAGCCCGTCAGGGTTTAGTTCACCCCTCCACTTT	CSPSGFSSPLHF
-	TRBJ1-5	TRBV2	-	TGTGCCAGCAATAGGCAAGAGGGGGGTCAGCCCCAGCATTTT	CASNRQEGGQPQHF
-	TRBJ2-1	TRBV9	-	TGTGCCAGCAGCGTAGGGGGTGGTTTTAATGAGCAGTTCTTC	CASSVGGGFNEQFF
many	TRBJ1-1	TRBV4-1	TRBD1	TGCGCCAGCAGCCAAGTTCAGGGGGGTTCTGAAGCTTTCTTT	CASSQVQGGSEAFF
few	TRBJ2-3	TRBV12-3/TRBV12-4	-	TGTGCCAGCAGCCATCTTGAAAAAGATACGCAGTATTTT	CASSHLEKDTQYF
many	TRBJ1-1	TRBV20-1	TRBD1	TGCAGTGCCATAAGACAGGGAGGTTTCCCTGAAGCTTTCTTT	CSAIRQGGFPEAFF
-	TRBJ2-1	TRBV4-1	TRBD2	TGCGCCAGCAGCCCAACAGGAGGGACTAGCAATGAGCAGTTCTTC	CASSPTGGTSNEQFF
many	TRBJ2-5	TRBV28	-	TGTGCCAGCGGAGGCATCGGGACGCTAAAGACCCAGTACTTC	CASGGIGTLKTQYF
-	TRBJ2-2	TRBV3-1	TRBD2	TGTGCCAGCAGCCAGCTAGCGGGGGGAAACACCGGGGAGCTGTTTTTT	CASSQLAGGNTGELFF
many	TRBJ2-2	TRBV20-1	-	TGCAGTGCTACGCAGGTTTCGAACACCGGGGAGCTGTTTTTT	CSATQVSNTGELFF
many	TRBJ1-1	TRBV9	TRBD1	TGTGCCAGCAGCGTAGGAGGGGGCGCGAACACTGAAGCTTTCTTT	CASSVGGGANTEAFF
few	TRBJ2-7	TRBV7-2	-	TGTGCCAGCAGCCCCATACAGGGCAGGGAGCAGTACTTC	CASSPIQGREQYF
-	TRBJ2-5	TRBV3-1	TRBD2	TGTGCCAGCAGCCTCCAACTAGCGGGAGTAGTAGAGACCCAGTACTTC	CASSLQLAGVVETQYF
-	TRBJ1-1	TRBV18	-	TGTGCCAGCTCACCAAGGGACGGTGAAGCTTTCTTT	CASSPRDGEAFF
-	TRBJ1-1	TRBV4-1	-	TGCGCCAGCAGGCCGATGGGAGGGCACGACGGCACTGAAGCTTTCTTT	CASRPMGGHDGTEAFF
-	TRBJ2-7	TRBV7-2	TRBD2	TGTGCCAGCAGCTTCACTAGCGCAAGCTCCTACGAGCAGTACTTC	CASSFTSASSYEQYF
-	TRBJ2-7	TRBV3-1	TRBD2	TGTGCCACCTCCTCACTAGCGGGAGGACTAGAGCAGTACTTC	CATSSLAGGLEQYF
many	TRBJ2-4	TRBV21-1	-	TGTGCCAGCAGCACTCACGGACAGGGCCATAGCAAAAACATTCAGTACTTC	CASSTHGQGHSKNIQYF
few	TRBJ2-2	TRBV30	-	TGTGCCTGGAGTCGCGGGTCTAGAGCCGGGGAGCTGTTTTTT	CAWSRGSRAGELFF
once	TRBJ1-3	TRBV5-1	-	TGCGCCAGCAGCTCGAAAGTGGGGGACTCTTTTGGAGACACCATATATTTT	CASSSKVGDSFGDTIYF
many	TRBJ2-1	TRBV28	-	TGTGCCAGCAGGCTAGGGGGAGCAGATGAGCAGTTCTTC	CASRLGGADEQFF
-	TRBJ1-1	TRBV5-1	-	TGCGCCAGCAGCCGCTCACCGGGTCAGAGGACTGAAGCTTTCTTT	CASSRSPGQRTEAFF
many	TRBJ1-2	TRBV10-3	TRBD1	TGTGCCATCAGCACTTTTCCGGGACAGGGGACGAGAGGCTACACCTTC	CAISTFPGQGTRGYTF
few	TRBJ2-7	TRBV6-2/TRBV6-3	-	TGTGCCAGCAGTTACTCTTCGGGACCCTACGAGCAGTACTTC	CASSYSSGPYEQYF
-	TRBJ1-5	TRBV2	-	TGTGCCAGCAGTGAACAAGGGGGACAAAAACAGCCCCAGCATTTT	CASSEQGGQKQPQHF
few	TRBJ1-1	TRBV6-2/TRBV6-3	-	TGTGCCAGCAGTTACTCGGCCGTGGAAGCTTTCTTT	CASSYSAVEAFF
few	TRBJ1-2	TRBV20-1	-	TGCAGTGCATCCTGGGGGGAGGTCTACACCTTC	CSASWGEVYTF
few	TRBJ1-4	TRBV4-1	-	TGCGCCAGCAGCCAGGCCGGGACCCTTAATGAAAAACTGTTTTTT	CASSQAGTLNEKLFF
many	TRBJ2-2	TRBV6-1	-	TGTGCCAGCAGTGAAGTCGGTAACACCGGGGAGCTGTTTTTT	CASSEVGNTGELFF
-	TRBJ2-5	TRBV5-1	-	TGCGCCAGCAGTACCGGAGGGACTCAAGAGACCCAGTACTTC	CASSTGGTQETQYF
-	TRBJ2-3	TRBV7-9	-	TGTGCCAGCAGCTCGGTAATACGAGATCGGAATCGGGATACGCAGTATTTT	CASSSVIRDRNRDTQYF
few	TRBJ1-1	TRBV7-9	-	TGTGCCAGCAGCCCGGGGAAGGGCGAGGCTGAAGCTTTCTTT	CASSPGKGEAEAFF
many	TRBJ1-1	TRBV29-1	-	TGCAGCGTTCCCCCGCTAGGGTTTTTAACTGAAGCTTTCTTT	CSVPPLGFLTEAFF
-	TRBJ1-1	TRBV12-3/TRBV12-4	-	TGTGCCAGCAGTCCGTCCGGGCCTGGCACTGAAGCTTTCTTT	CASSPSGPGTEAFF
-	TRBJ2-1	TRBV7-8	TRBD2	TGTGCCAGCAGCTCCCCCGGGACTACACGTTCCTACAATGAGCAGTTCTTC	CASSSPGTTRSYNEQFF
-	TRBJ2-2	TRBV3-1	TRBD1	TGTGCCAGCAGCCCCACCGAGGGGGCGCTATCTGGCACCGGGGAGCTGTTTTTT	CASSPTEGALSGTGELFF
many	TRBJ2-1	TRBV6-2/TRBV6-3	TRBD1	TGTGCCAGCAGGACAGGGGATCTCTCCTACAATGAGCAGTTCTTC	CASRTGDLSYNEQFF